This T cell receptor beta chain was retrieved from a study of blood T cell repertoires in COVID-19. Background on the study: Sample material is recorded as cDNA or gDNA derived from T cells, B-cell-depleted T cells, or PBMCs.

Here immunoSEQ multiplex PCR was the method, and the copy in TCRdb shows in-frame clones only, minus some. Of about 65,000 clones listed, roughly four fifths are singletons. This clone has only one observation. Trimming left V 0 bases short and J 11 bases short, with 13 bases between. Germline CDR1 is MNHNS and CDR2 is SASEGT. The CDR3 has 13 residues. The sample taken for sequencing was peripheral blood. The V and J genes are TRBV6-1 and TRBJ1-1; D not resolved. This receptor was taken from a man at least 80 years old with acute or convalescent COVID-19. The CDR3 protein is CASSEAVRLRAFF. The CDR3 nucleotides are TGTGCCAGCAGTGAAGCTGTGAGGTTACGGGCTTTCTTT.